Below, 9 T cell receptor beta chains from the same sample are listed, as sequenced in a study of shared clonotypes between healthy human individuals. Profiling relied on immunoSEQ multiplex PCR, and the TCRdb table lists in-frame clones only, not all of them. The sample contains roughly 2.2 million clones, over 85% of which appear only once. The material sequenced was naive CD4+ T cells from PBMCs. Subset given: CD45RA+ positively selected. The receptors derive from a man aged 18-30 years in good health. Some clones in this sample may be carry-over from other donors' samples.

DNA of the CDR3: TGTGCCAGCAGCCAAGAGGACAGGAGAGACTACTCCTCCCGGCCCCAGCATTTT. This translates into CASSQEDRRDYSSRPQHF. The rearrangement uses TRBV4-2 and TRBJ1-5; TRBD1 matches 7 bases. V was pared by 0 bases and J by 9 bases, with 17 bases of the junction left unmatched. Per the germline V gene, CDR1 is LGHNA and CDR2 is YNFKEQ. The CDR3 loop spans 18 amino acids.

V gene TRBV7-9 combines with J gene TRBJ2-3, with TRBD1 matching 7 bases. Germline CDR1 and CDR2: SEHNR and FQNEAQ (reference sequence). This CDR3 is 14 amino acids long. V gave up 7 bases and J gave up 2 bases; unmatched junction bases: 6. CDR3 loop: CASMKGASTDTQYF. The CDR3 DNA reads as TGTGCCAGCATGAAGGGGGCCTCCACAGATACGCAGTATTTT.

The rearrangement uses TRBV18 and TRBJ1-1; D remains ambiguous. Trimming shortened V by 7 bases and J by 3 bases, and 12 bases separated the two germline ends. CDR1 is KGHSH, CDR2 LQKENI, per germline. There are 13 residues in the CDR3. The CDR3 DNA reads TGTGCCAGCTTACCCACCCAGGACACTGAAGCTTTCTTT. Encoded protein: CASLPTQDTEAFF. Based on the CDR3 plus reference TRBV18 and TRBJ1-1, the full variable domain is NAGVMQNPRHLVRRRGQEARLRCSPMKGHSHVYWYRQLPEEGLKFMVYLQKENIIDESGMPKERFSAEFPKEGPSILRIQQVVRGDSAAYFCASLPTQDTEAFFGQGTRLTVV.

V gene TRBV5-1 combines with J gene TRBJ1-2; D is possibly TRBD1 (5 bases). The CDR3 has 13 residues. The germline CDR1 and CDR2 sequences are SGHRS and YFSETQ. V was pared by 5 bases and J by 7 bases, with 15 bases between. In DNA, the CDR3 is TGCGCCAGCAGTTGGGACGAGACGGGTGGCTACACCTTC. It encodes CASSWDETGGYTF.

This clone was detected once. This rearrangement joins TRBV29-1 to TRBJ2-1; 8 bases are a match to TRBD2. The CDR3 has 15 amino acids. Unmatched junction bases numbered 12, after V lost 4 bases and J lost 7 bases. Germline V gene sequence: CDR1 SQVTM, CDR2 ANQGSEA. The CDR3 is CSVVGVGRDGNEQFF. The CDR3 DNA sequence: TGCAGCGTTGTGGGGGTCGGGAGGGATGGGAATGAGCAGTTCTTC.

This chain links TRBV4-1 with TRBJ2-7; TRBD2 is a possible D gene (6 bases). Germline CDR1 and CDR2: MGHRA and YSYEKL. Trimming stripped 0 bases from V and 6 bases from J, with 18 bases between. CDR3 size: 16 residues. CDR3 sequence reads: CASSQDQERATLEQYF. The DNA of the CDR3 is TGCGCCAGCAGCCAAGATCAGGAGCGGGCCACCCTCGAGCAGTACTTC.

The chain is built from TRBV27 and TRBJ1-5; D unclear. With 2 bases removed from V and 0 bases from J, the gap between germline ends came to 26 bases. Germline V gives CDR1 MNHEY, CDR2 SMNVEV (reference sequence). This CDR3 contains 21 residues. CDR3 loop: CASSLILIVVGRPYSNQPQHF. The DNA of the CDR3 is TGTGCCAGCAGTTTAATCTTGATCGTGGTGGGCAGACCCTATAGCAATCAGCCCCAGCATTTT.

Remarks on this clone: Other DNA sequences within the sample encode an identical CDR3. J is TRBJ1-1 and V is TRBV11-3; possible D gene TRBD1, 6 bases. CDR1 and CDR2 from the germline V gene are SGHNT and YENEEA. The V and J ends lost 1 base and 0 bases respectively, with 6 bases between them. The CDR3 contains 14 residues. CDR3 amino acids: CASSLAGVNTEAFF. The CDR3 bases are TGTGCCAGCAGCTTAGCAGGGGTGAACACTGAAGCTTTCTTT. Variable domain in full (rest from reference TRBV11-3 and TRBJ1-1): EAGVVQSPRYKIIEKKQPVAFWCNPISGHNTLYWYLQNLGQGPELLIRYENEEAVDDSQLPKDRFSAERLKGVDSTLKIQPAELGDSAVYLCASSLAGVNTEAFFGQGTRLTVV.

This chain uses TRBV5-1 with TRBJ2-1, with D perhaps TRBD2 (5 bases). The CDR3 runs to 14 residues. Per the germline V gene, CDR1 is SGHRS and CDR2 is YFSETQ. V was pared by 4 bases and J by 4 bases, with 12 bases between. CDR3: CASSPGIPYNEQFF. CDR3 DNA sequence: TGCGCCAGCAGCCCCGGGATCCCATACAATGAGCAGTTCTTC.